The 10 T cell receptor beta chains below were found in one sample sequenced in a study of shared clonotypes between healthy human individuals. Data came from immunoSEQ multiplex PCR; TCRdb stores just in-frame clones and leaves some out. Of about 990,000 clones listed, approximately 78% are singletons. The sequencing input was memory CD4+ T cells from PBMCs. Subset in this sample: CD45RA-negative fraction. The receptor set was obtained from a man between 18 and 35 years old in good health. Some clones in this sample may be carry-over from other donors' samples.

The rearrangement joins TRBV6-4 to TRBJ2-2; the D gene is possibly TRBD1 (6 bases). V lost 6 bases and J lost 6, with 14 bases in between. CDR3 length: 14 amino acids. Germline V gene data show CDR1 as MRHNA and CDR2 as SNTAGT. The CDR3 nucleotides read TGTGCCAGCAGCGGTGACAGGAGCGCCGGGGAGCTGTTTTTT. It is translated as CASSGDRSAGELFF.

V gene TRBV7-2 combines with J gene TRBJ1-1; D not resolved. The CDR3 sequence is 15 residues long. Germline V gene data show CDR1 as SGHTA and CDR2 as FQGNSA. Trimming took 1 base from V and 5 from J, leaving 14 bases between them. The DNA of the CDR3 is TGTGCCAGCAGCTTAGGTAGGCATCTGGGGACTGAAGCTTTCTTT. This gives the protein CASSLGRHLGTEAFF. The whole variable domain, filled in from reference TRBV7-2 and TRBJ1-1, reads GAGVSQSPSNKVTEKGKDVELRCDPISGHTALYWYRQSLGQGLEFLIYFQGNSAPDKSGLPSDRFSAERTGGSVSTLTIQRTQQEDSAVYLCASSLGRHLGTEAFFGQGTRLTVV.

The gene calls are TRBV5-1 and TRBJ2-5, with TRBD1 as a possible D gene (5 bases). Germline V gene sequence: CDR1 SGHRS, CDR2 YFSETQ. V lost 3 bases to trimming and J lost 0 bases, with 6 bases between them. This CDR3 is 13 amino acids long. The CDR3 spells CASSSDNQETQYF. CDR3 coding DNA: TGCGCCAGCAGCTCGGACAACCAAGAGACCCAGTACTTC.

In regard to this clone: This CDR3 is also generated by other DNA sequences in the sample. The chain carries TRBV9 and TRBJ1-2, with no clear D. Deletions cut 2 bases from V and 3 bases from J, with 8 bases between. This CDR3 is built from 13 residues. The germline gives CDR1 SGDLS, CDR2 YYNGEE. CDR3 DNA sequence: TGTGCCAGCAGCGTTGGCACCGACTATGGCTACACCTTC. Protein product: CASSVGTDYGYTF.

CDR3 nucleotide sequence: TGTGCCAGCTGTGCATTGCGGGGGGCGAACACCGGGGAGCTGTTTTTT. Protein sequence: CASCALRGANTGELFF. The chain combines TRBV6-1 with TRBJ2-2; TRBD2 aligns across 8 bases. This CDR3 is built from 16 residues. J gave up 0 bases and V 8 bases, and 8 bases lay outside the gene matches. Germline CDR1 reads MNHNS; CDR2 reads SASEGT.

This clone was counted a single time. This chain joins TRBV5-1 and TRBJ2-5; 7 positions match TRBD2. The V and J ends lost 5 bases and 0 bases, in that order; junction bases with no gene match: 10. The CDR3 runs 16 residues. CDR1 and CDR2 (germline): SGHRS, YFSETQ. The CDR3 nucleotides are TGCGCCAGCAGGCATGGCAGAACTAGCGACCAAGAGACCCAGTACTTC. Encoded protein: CASRHGRTSDQETQYF.

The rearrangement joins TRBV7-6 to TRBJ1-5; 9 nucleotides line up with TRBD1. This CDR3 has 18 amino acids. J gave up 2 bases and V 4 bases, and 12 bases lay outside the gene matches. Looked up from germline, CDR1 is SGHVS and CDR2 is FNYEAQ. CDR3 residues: CASSSPSARDRGNQPQHF. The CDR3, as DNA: TGTGCCAGCAGCTCCCCCTCCGCCAGGGACAGGGGCAATCAGCCCCAGCATTTT. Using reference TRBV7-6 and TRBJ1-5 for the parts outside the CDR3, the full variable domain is GAGVSQSPRYKVTKRGQDVALRCDPISGHVSLYWYRQALGQGPEFLTYFNYEAQQDKSGLPNDRFSAERPEGSISTLTIQRTEQRDSAMYRCASSSPSARDRGNQPQHFGDGTRLSIL.

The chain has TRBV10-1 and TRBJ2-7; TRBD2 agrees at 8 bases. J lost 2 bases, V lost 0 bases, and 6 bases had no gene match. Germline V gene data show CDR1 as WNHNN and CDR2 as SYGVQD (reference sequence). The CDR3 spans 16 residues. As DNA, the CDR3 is TGCGCCAGCAGTGAGTCGGGAACGGGAGGGCCCTACGAGCAGTACTTC. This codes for CASSESGTGGPYEQYF.

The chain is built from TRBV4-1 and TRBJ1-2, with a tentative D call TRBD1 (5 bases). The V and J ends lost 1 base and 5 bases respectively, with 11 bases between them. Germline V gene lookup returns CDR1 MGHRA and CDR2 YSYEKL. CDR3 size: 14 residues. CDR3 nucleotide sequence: TGCGCCAGCAGCCAAGGACAGCGGGGGTATGGCTACACCTTC. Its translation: CASSQGQRGYGYTF.

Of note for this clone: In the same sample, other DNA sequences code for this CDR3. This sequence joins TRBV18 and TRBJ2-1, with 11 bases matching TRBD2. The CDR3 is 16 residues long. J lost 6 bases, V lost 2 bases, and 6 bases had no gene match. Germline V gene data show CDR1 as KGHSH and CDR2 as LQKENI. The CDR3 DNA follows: TGTGCCAGCTCACCAAGGGCACTAGCGGGAGTCAATGAGCAGTTCTTC. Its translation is CASSPRALAGVNEQFF.